The rows below give T cell receptor beta chains drawn from one sample of a study of T cells in localized non-small cell lung cancer. Profiling relied on immunoSEQ multiplex PCR, and the TCRdb table lists in-frame clones only, not all of them. The table shows 3,400 or so clones, with 25% to 30% occurring only once. The input for sequencing was lung tumor tissue, taken before any cancer treatment. Source of these receptors: a male donor aged 60 or over with stage I lung adenocarcinoma. CDR3s include the opening cysteine and the closing phenylalanine or tryptophan. A D gene is named only where the DNA matches it firmly. The size field is filled for only some rows; it gives once, few, many or a size class.

J gene,clone size,D gene,V gene,CDR3 protein,CDR3 DNA
TRBJ1-4,NA,NA,TRBV28,CASSSVDTIGEKLFF,TGTGCCAGCAGTTCGGTTGATACTATCGGTGAAAAACTGTTTTTT
TRBJ2-5,NA,NA,TRBV10-2,CASSVGGALETQYF,TGCGCCAGCAGTGTGGGGGGGGCCCTTGAGACCCAGTACTTC
TRBJ1-5,NA,NA,TRBV4-1,CASSQDEGRGVQPQHF,TGCGCCAGCAGCCAAGATGAGGGCAGGGGAGTTCAGCCCCAGCATTTT
TRBJ1-5,NA,NA,TRBV11-3,CASSLLWGEQPQHF,TGTGCCAGCAGCTTGTTGTGGGGGGAGCAGCCCCAGCATTTT
TRBJ1-2,once,NA,TRBV10-2,CASSGQPYGYTF,TGCGCCAGCAGTGGGCAGCCCTATGGCTACACCTTC
TRBJ1-6,few,NA,TRBV6-8,CASSYSFGGSYNSPLHF,TGTGCCAGCAGTTACTCGTTTGGGGGATCCTATAATTCACCCCTCCACTTT
TRBJ1-6,few,NA,TRBV9,CASSVGDTYNSPLHF,TGTGCCAGCAGCGTGGGGGACACCTATAATTCACCCCTCCACTTT
TRBJ1-4,NA,NA,TRBV25-1,CASSEYDSFLANEKLFF,TGTGCCAGCAGTGAATATGACAGCTTCCTCGCAAATGAAAAACTGTTTTTT
TRBJ1-5,NA,NA,TRBV19,CASSPPGGSNQPQHF,TGTGCCAGTAGTCCGCCGGGGGGTAGCAATCAGCCCCAGCATTTT
TRBJ2-2,NA,TRBD1,TRBV19,CASSPTRTGNTGELFF,TGTGCCAGTAGTCCCACCCGGACAGGGAACACCGGGGAGCTGTTTTTT
TRBJ2-7,large,NA,TRBV14,CASSQGGSTEQYF,TGTGCCAGCAGCCAGGGTGGCAGCACCGAGCAGTACTTC
TRBJ2-2,NA,NA,TRBV7-6,CASTLLGQRNTGELFF,TGTGCCAGCACTCTCCTCGGACAGAGGAACACCGGGGAGCTGTTTTTT
TRBJ2-3,NA,NA,TRBV30,CAWSTSGTDTQYF,TGTGCCTGGAGTACAAGCGGCACAGATACGCAGTATTTT
TRBJ1-4,NA,NA,TRBV7-6,CASSFFVGPNEKLFF,TGTGCCAGCAGCTTTTTTGTCGGTCCTAATGAAAAACTGTTTTTT
TRBJ1-2,NA,NA,TRBV28,CASSLDPRFYGYTF,TGTGCCAGCAGTTTAGACCCCCGGTTCTACGGCTACACCTTC
TRBJ2-7,few,NA,TRBV19,CASSIGLRAYEQYF,TGTGCCAGTAGTATAGGCCTCCGGGCCTACGAGCAGTACTTC
TRBJ1-1,NA,NA,TRBV19,CASRLSAYEAFF,TGTGCCAGTAGACTGTCAGCGTATGAAGCTTTCTTT
TRBJ2-6,NA,NA,TRBV1,CASSQEGTDPGANVLTF,TGCGCCAGCAGCCAAGAAGGAACAGATCCTGGGGCCAACGTCCTGACTTTC
TRBJ1-3,few,NA,TRBV11-3,CASSPGGDGNTIYF,TGTGCTAGCAGCCCGGGGGGAGACGGAAACACCATATATTTT
TRBJ1-1,few,TRBD1,TRBV19,CASSFGQGRRNTEAFF,TGTGCCAGTAGTTTTGGACAGGGGAGGAGGAACACTGAAGCTTTCTTT
TRBJ1-1,NA,NA,TRBV11-3,CASSLGRGMNTEAFF,TGTGCCAGCAGCTTGGGGAGGGGAATGAACACTGAAGCTTTCTTT
TRBJ2-1,medium-sized,TRBD2,TRBV11-3,CASSSWGLAGVNNEQFF,TGTGCCAGCAGCTCCTGGGGACTAGCGGGAGTTAACAATGAGCAGTTCTTC
TRBJ2-7,few,NA,TRBV28,CASSLSPSYEQYF,TGTGCCAGCAGTTTATCGCCTTCCTACGAGCAGTACTTC
TRBJ2-5,few,NA,TRBV25-1,CASSSMTSETAETQYF,TGTGCCAGCAGTTCCATGACTAGTGAGACGGCCGAGACCCAGTACTTC
TRBJ1-1,NA,NA,TRBV28,CASSLADTGPPEAFF,TGTGCCAGCAGTTTAGCTGATACAGGGCCCCCTGAAGCTTTCTTT
TRBJ2-3,NA,NA,TRBV10-1,CASSGLGTDTQYF,TGCGCCAGCAGTGGCTTAGGGACAGATACGCAGTATTTT
TRBJ2-3,once,TRBD2,TRBV30,CAWSDRTSGRDTQYF,TGTGCCTGGAGTGACAGGACTAGCGGGAGAGATACGCAGTATTTT
TRBJ2-1,medium-sized,TRBD2,TRBV28,CASSPLGLAGGKQFF,TGTGCCAGCAGTCCCCTCGGACTAGCGGGAGGCAAGCAGTTCTTC
TRBJ1-1,few,NA,TRBV6-8,CASSFTGTEAFF,TGTGCCAGCAGTTTTACTGGCACTGAAGCTTTCTTT
TRBJ1-1,few,NA,TRBV19,CASSITGNTEAFF,TGTGCCAGTAGTATAACGGGGAACACTGAAGCTTTCTTT
TRBJ2-2,NA,NA,TRBV19,CASSFTGELFF,TGTGCCAGTAGTTTCACCGGGGAGCTGTTTTTT
TRBJ2-2,few,NA,TRBV11-3,CASSFPQGGVTGELFF,TGTGCCAGCAGCTTTCCCCAAGGGGGGGTGACCGGGGAGCTGTTTTTT
TRBJ1-3,NA,NA,TRBV6-8,CASSQGSSGNTIYF,TGTGCCAGCAGTCAGGGGTCCTCTGGAAACACCATATATTTT
TRBJ1-2,few,NA,TRBV6-8,CASSGIGVGGYTF,TGTGCCAGCTCCGGCATCGGGGTAGGAGGCTACACCTTC
TRBJ1-4,few,NA,TRBV6-8,CASSQVNEKLFF,TGTGCCAGCAGCCAAGTTAATGAAAAACTGTTTTTT
TRBJ1-2,NA,NA,TRBV18,CASSPQPGSYGYTF,TGTGCCAGCTCACCACAACCGGGAAGCTATGGCTACACCTTC
TRBJ1-1,few,NA,TRBV6-8,CASTNHGGRSTEAFF,TGTGCCAGCACCAATCATGGGGGTAGGAGCACTGAAGCTTTCTTT
TRBJ2-2,NA,TRBD2,TRBV5-1,CASSFGTSNTGELFF,TGCGCCAGCAGCTTTGGGACTAGCAACACCGGGGAGCTGTTTTTT
TRBJ1-3,medium-sized,NA,TRBV6-8,CASSNGGRNTIYF,TGTGCCAGCAGCAACGGTGGGAGAAACACCATATATTTT
TRBJ2-7,few,NA,TRBV19,CASSISRGEQYF,TGTGCCAGTAGTATCAGCAGGGGAGAGCAGTACTTC
TRBJ1-3,NA,TRBD1,TRBV11-3,CASSSPGTGKVRNTIYF,TGTGCCAGCAGCTCCCCCGGGACAGGGAAGGTGAGAAACACCATATATTTT
TRBJ2-1,NA,NA,TRBV18,CASSPIQAEGSYNEQFF,TGTGCCAGCTCACCGATACAGGCGGAAGGCTCCTACAATGAGCAGTTCTTC
TRBJ1-1,NA,NA,TRBV14,CASSHLPSDANTEAFF,TGTGCCAGCAGCCATCTTCCGTCTGATGCTAACACTGAAGCTTTCTTT
TRBJ2-3,NA,TRBD1,TRBV11-3,CASSPGQGLTDTQYF,TGTGCCAGCAGCCCCGGACAGGGACTCACAGATACGCAGTATTTT
TRBJ2-2,few,TRBD2,TRBV19,CASRDSGGAVGELFF,TGTGCCAGTAGAGATAGCGGGGGGGCGGTCGGGGAGCTGTTTTTT
TRBJ1-3,NA,NA,TRBV6-8,CASRDLGSGNTIYF,TGTGCCAGCAGGGATCTTGGCTCTGGAAACACCATATATTTT
TRBJ1-5,NA,TRBD1,TRBV28,CASSGADRGSNQPQHF,TGTGCCAGCAGTGGGGCGGACAGGGGTAGCAATCAGCCCCAGCATTTT
TRBJ2-1,NA,TRBD1,TRBV6-8,CASTRGRGQGSYNEQFF,TGTGCCAGCACCAGAGGGAGGGGACAGGGGTCTTACAATGAGCAGTTCTTC
TRBJ1-1,medium-sized,NA,TRBV11-3,CASTPGTANTEAFF,TGTGCCAGCACCCCCGGGACTGCGAACACTGAAGCTTTCTTT
TRBJ2-7,NA,NA,TRBV25-1,CASSGAVTYEQYF,TGTGCCAGCAGTGGGGCGGTAACCTACGAGCAGTACTTC
TRBJ1-5,NA,NA,TRBV6-8,CASSYSGPPYQPQHF,TGTGCCAGCAGTTACTCGGGACCGCCCTATCAGCCCCAGCATTTT
TRBJ1-3,NA,NA,TRBV6-8,CASSLEGPGNTIYF,TGTGCCAGCAGTCTCGAGGGTCCTGGAAACACCATATATTTT
TRBJ1-1,NA,NA,TRBV14,CASSLPWGTEAFF,TGTGCCAGCAGCCTGCCGTGGGGGACTGAAGCTTTCTTT
TRBJ2-7,few,NA,TRBV19,CASSPARVEGTGEQYF,TGTGCCAGTAGTCCTGCTAGGGTGGAAGGAACGGGGGAGCAGTACTTC
TRBJ1-2,few,TRBD1,TRBV9,CASSSGGDRGLRGYTF,TGTGCCAGCAGTTCCGGAGGGGACAGGGGGCTTCGGGGCTACACCTTC